This T cell receptor (beta chain) derives from a study of blood T cells in healthy people across ages. Between the trimmed V and J ends, which lost 3 bases and 6 bases, there was a span of 10 bases. This CDR3 contains 13 residues. The second PCR ran roughly 7 to 12 cycles with a sample-barcoded 5' primer and J-beta primers. Using its own MiXCR run on the 5' RACE reads, TCRdb lists one record per CDR3 protein. The sample has 650,000 to 1,000,000 distinct CDR3 sequences; roughly 34% are singletons. Sequenced material: blood. The chain couples TRBV12-3 or TRBV12-4 to TRBJ2-3; D possibly corresponds to TRBD2 (5 bases). The sequence was obtained from a man between 18 and 29 years old in good health. CDR3 DNA sequence: TGTGCCAGCAGTTTCACCGGGGTGGATACGCAGTATTTT. Protein: CASSFTGVDTQYF.